This entry features one T cell receptor beta chain sequence. This entry comes from a study of technical replicates of blood from several donors. Germline V CDR1 and CDR2: LGHNT, FRNRAP. The V end lost 0 bases, the J end lost 2 bases, and 14 bases lay between the germline ends. This CDR3 has 17 amino acids. Measured with immunoSEQ multiplex PCR; TCRdb has only the in-frame clones, and not every one. The sample carries approximately 70,000 clones, roughly 92% recorded once. The source material was T cells isolated from PBMCs. This chain uses TRBV12-5 with TRBJ2-1; TRBD2 is a possible D gene (5 bases). This TCR came from a human donor in good health. The DNA of the CDR3 is TGTGCTAGTGGTTTGGTACCATCAGAACTAGCCTACAATGAGCAGTTCTTC. Encoded protein: CASGLVPSELAYNEQFF.